What follows are 2 T cell receptor beta chains derived from one specimen sequenced in a study of blood T cells in healthy people across ages (dated by TCRdb to the mid-2010s). The library was built by means of 5' RACE. The sequencing machine was an Illumina HiSeq 2500. The second PCR ran for roughly 7 to 12 cycles and used a J-beta primer mix along with a sample-barcoded 5' primer. TCRdb ran its own pipeline on the public reads, namely fastp trimming at Q25 and MiXCR clone calling, and kept in-frame beta chains. Records with the same CDR3 protein are collapsed into one entry carrying the most frequent genes and DNA. For this sample there are some 880,000 distinct CDR3 sequences; roughly 35% appear just once. Over 10% of the sample lies in the top ten. Sequenced sample: blood. Receptors were obtained from a man between 18 and 35 years old in good health.

Notes on this clonotype: This may arise from a read error, as a much more abundant clone is one base away. This chain joins TRBV9 and TRBJ2-7; the D gene is possibly TRBD2 (5 bases). CDR3 length: 13 residues. The germline gives CDR1 SGDLS, CDR2 YYNGEE. Deletions cut 3 bases from V and 5 bases from J, with 12 bases between. CDR3 DNA sequence: TGTGCCAGCAGCGGAGGGCAGGACGACGAGCAGTACTTC. Translated: CASSGGQDDEQYF.

This clonotype was found a few times. The V gene is TRBV10-3, the J gene TRBJ2-7, with 9 bases aligning to TRBD1. Germline CDR1 and CDR2: ENHRY and SYGVKD. This CDR3 comprises 17 residues. The junction had 15 bases not matched to a gene; V was cut back by 2 bases and J by 7 bases. Written as DNA, the CDR3 is TGTGCCATCAGTGAGGACCGGGACAGGGATGGGGTTAGGGAGCAGTACTTC. Its translation: CAISEDRDRDGVREQYF.